One and the same sample provided the 27 T cell receptor beta chains below, sequenced in a study of blood T cells in healthy people across ages. A second PCR of about 6 to 12 cycles used a sample-barcoded 5' primer and a J-beta primer mix. TCRdb recomputed calls from the 5' RACE reads with MiXCR, one row per CDR3 protein. Here the sample spans about 680,000 distinct CDR3 sequences, roughly 50% being singletons. The sequenced material came from blood. These TCRs come from a woman aged 55-75 years in good health.

This clonotype was counted between two and nine times. This chain connects TRBV3-1 to TRBJ2-3; 7 nucleotides line up with TRBD2. The CDR3 is made up of 15 amino acids. CDR1 and CDR2 from the germline V gene are LGHDT and YNNKEL (reference sequence). Trimming took 4 bases from V and 1 from J; bases not matched to a gene: 5. The CDR3 DNA sequence: TGTGCCAGCAGCCGTGGGGACTACCGCACAGATACGCAGTATTTT. Translation: CASSRGDYRTDTQYF.

The V and J genes are TRBV7-9 and TRBJ2-3; D is ambiguous. Trimming stripped 2 bases from V and 6 bases from J, with 12 bases between. The CDR3 is 14 amino acids. Germline V gene lookup returns CDR1 SEHNR and CDR2 FQNEAQ (reference sequence). CDR3 in DNA: TGTGCCAGCAGCTTATCCCCCGAAGGGGATACGCAGTATTTT. This translates into CASSLSPEGDTQYF.

The rearrangement links TRBV20-1 to TRBJ2-3; 10 nucleotides line up with TRBD2. The V segment lost 4 bases and the J segment 6 bases; nucleotides outside the gene matches: 4. CDR1 and CDR2 (germline): DFQATT, SNEGSKA (reference sequence). The CDR3 is 13 residues long. The CDR3 loop is CSATRAGGDTQYF. The CDR3, as DNA: TGCAGTGCTACTCGAGCGGGAGGGGATACGCAGTATTTT.

J is TRBJ2-2 and V is TRBV4-3, with D hard to call. CDR1 and CDR2 (germline): LGHNA, YSLEER. The CDR3 runs to 17 residues. Trimming removed 0 bases at V and 1 base at J, with 12 bases between. CDR3 region: CASSQDQRTLNTGELFF. Written as DNA, the CDR3 is TGCGCCAGCAGCCAAGATCAACGAACGCTGAACACCGGGGAGCTGTTTTTT.

With regard to this clonotype: This may be a read error: a much more frequent sequence differs by one nucleotide. The rearrangement uses TRBV20-1 and TRBJ2-3; D unresolved. The CDR3 is made up of 14 amino acids. The V gene's germline CDR1 is DFQATT and CDR2 SNEGSKA (reference sequence). Deletions cut 0 bases from V and 0 bases from J, with 7 bases between. The CDR3 reads CSARDASSTDTQYF. The CDR3 nucleotides are TGCAGTGCTAGAGATGCGTCAAGCACAGATACGCAGTATTTT.

This sequence joins TRBV6-1 and TRBJ1-2; D gene ambiguous. From germline, CDR1 is MNHNS and CDR2 SASEGT. The CDR3 loop spans 12 amino acids. V lost 7 bases and J 8 bases, leaving 14 bases between the germline ends. CDR3: CASTAILGGYTF. In DNA form, the CDR3 reads TGTGCCAGCACTGCGATCCTGGGGGGCTACACCTTC.

The chain is built from TRBV6-2 or TRBV6-3 and TRBJ2-5, with D hard to call. Germline-derived CDR1 and CDR2 are MNHEY and SVGEGT. Trimming removed 5 bases from V and 11 bases from J, with 15 bases in between. This CDR3 comprises 12 residues. The CDR3 here is CASSQSYNEQYF. CDR3 in DNA: TGTGCCAGCAGTCAGAGCTACAATGAGCAGTACTTC.

This clonotype has just a few counts. The CDR3 loop reads CASSYTMNTEAFF. The CDR3 coding sequence is TGTGCCAGCAGTTATACAATGAACACTGAAGCTTTCTTT. The chain is built from TRBV6-5 and TRBJ1-1; D not certain. The CDR3 spans 13 residues. Germline loops: CDR1 MNHEY, CDR2 SVGAGI. The V and J ends lost 3 bases and 0 bases respectively, with 5 bases between them.

This clonotype was seen a few times. The chain combines TRBV10-3 with TRBJ1-4, with D perhaps matching TRBD1 (6 bases). CDR1 ENHRY and CDR2 SYGVKD come from the germline V gene. With 0 bases removed from V and 4 bases from J, the gap between germline ends came to 12 bases. The CDR3 totals 16 residues. The CDR3 region has the DNA TGTGCCATCAGTGAGTCCCAGGACAGATATAATGAAAAACTGTTTTTT. Protein product: CAISESQDRYNEKLFF.

The V call is TRBV18, the J call TRBJ2-5, with 9 bases identical to TRBD2. V lost 0 bases, J lost 4 bases, and 3 bases stayed unmatched. Per the germline V gene, CDR1 is KGHSH and CDR2 is LQKENI. This CDR3 comprises 15 residues. This CDR3 is CASSPPEAGGETQYF. CDR3 nucleotide sequence: TGTGCCAGCTCACCACCGGAAGCGGGAGGAGAGACCCAGTACTTC.

The chain joins TRBV18 to TRBJ2-3; a weak D match, TRBD2 (6 bases). V lost 1 base and J lost 6, with 8 bases in between. Germline CDR1 KGHSH, CDR2 LQKENI. The CDR3 is 13 residues long. The chain's CDR3 is CASSPLLADTQYF. CDR3 DNA sequence: TGTGCCAGCTCACCACTGCTAGCGGATACGCAGTATTTT.

This clonotype showed up many times. The rearrangement links TRBV5-1 to TRBJ2-5; 8 nucleotides match TRBD1. This CDR3 comprises 13 residues. Germline V CDR1 and CDR2: SGHRS, YFSETQ. J gave up 8 bases and V 4 bases, and 7 bases lay outside the gene matches. CDR3 protein: CASSPDRASTQYF. Written as DNA, the CDR3 is TGCGCCAGCAGCCCGGACAGGGCAAGTACCCAGTACTTC.

This clonotype has a handful of counts. The genes are TRBV6-2 or TRBV6-3 and TRBJ2-7, with D perhaps TRBD1 or TRBD2 (6 bases each). This CDR3 contains 14 residues. Per germline, CDR1 MNHEY and CDR2 SVGEGT. V dropped 6 bases and J dropped 2 bases, with 14 bases sitting between them. CDR3 residues: CASSYRRGAYEQYF. The DNA of the CDR3 is TGTGCCAGCAGCTACAGAAGGGGGGCCTACGAGCAGTACTTC.

J is TRBJ2-7 and V is TRBV20-1; TRBD2 is a possible D gene (6 bases). The CDR3 extends over 14 amino acids. Germline V gene lookup returns CDR1 DFQATT and CDR2 SNEGSKA (reference sequence). V gave up 0 bases and J gave up 5 bases, with 14 bases separating them. The DNA of the CDR3 is TGCAGTGCTAGAGATGTGACTAGTACCGACGAGCAGTACTTC. It translates to CSARDVTSTDEQYF.

CDR3 DNA sequence: TGCAGTGCTAGAGATCCAGGGACAATAGATCAGTACTTC. Amino acid sequence: CSARDPGTIDQYF. The V call is TRBV20-1, the J call TRBJ2-7, with D tentatively TRBD1 (6 bases). Germline V gene lookup returns CDR1 DFQATT and CDR2 SNEGSKA (reference sequence). V dropped 0 bases and J dropped 10 bases, with 16 bases sitting between them. This CDR3 has 13 amino acids.

The chain has TRBV2 and TRBJ2-2; D is possibly TRBD1 (6 bases). This CDR3 comprises 14 residues. With 8 bases removed from V and 3 bases from J, the gap between germline ends came to 13 bases. Germline loops: CDR1 SNHLY, CDR2 FYNNEI. CDR3 DNA sequence: TGTGCCAGCTCGGGACAACAGCACACCGGGGAGCTGTTTTTT. It codes for CASSGQQHTGELFF.

V gene TRBV4-2 combines with J gene TRBJ2-7; 8 nucleotides align to TRBD2. Germline lookup yields CDR1 LGHNA and CDR2 YNFKEQ. The CDR3 is 15 amino acids. V lost 3 bases, J lost 3 bases, and 7 bases stayed unmatched. The CDR3 loop is CASSHKAGENYEQYF. The CDR3, as DNA: TGTGCCAGCAGCCACAAAGCGGGAGAGAACTACGAGCAGTACTTC.

In the case of this clonotype: This clone may be a read error of a much larger clone one base away. The V call is TRBV20-1, the J call TRBJ2-5; 8 nucleotides match TRBD2. The CDR3 consists of 13 residues. Germline V gene lookup returns CDR1 DFQATT and CDR2 SNEGSKA (reference sequence). The ends lost 0 bases at V and 11 bases at J; junction bases unmatched: 8. The CDR3 coding sequence is TGCAGTGCTAGAGATATGCGGGAGGACGGGCAGTACTTC. This sequence encodes CSARDMREDGQYF.

V usage is TRBV5-5 and J usage is TRBJ2-5; D unclear. The CDR3 is 15 residues long. The germline V gene encodes CDR1 SGHKS and CDR2 YYEKEE (reference sequence). V lost 0 bases and J lost 1, with 10 bases in between. Here the CDR3 reads CASSLGTRVQETQYF. The DNA of the CDR3 is TGTGCCAGCAGCTTGGGTACCCGGGTCCAAGAGACCCAGTACTTC. The whole variable domain, filled in from reference TRBV5-5 and TRBJ2-5, reads DAGVTQSPTHLIKTRGQQVTLRCSPISGHKSVSWYQQVLGQGPQFIFQYYEKEERGRGNFPDRFSARQFPNYSSELNVNALLLGDSALYLCASSLGTRVQETQYFGPGTRLLVL.

The chain uses TRBV27 and TRBJ1-4; TRBD1 is a possible D gene (5 bases). This CDR3 contains 14 residues. The V and J ends lost 5 bases and 8 bases respectively, with 15 bases between them. The germline CDR1 and CDR2 sequences are MNHEY and SMNVEV (reference sequence). CDR3 sequence: CASSRGTWGEKLFF. The CDR3 DNA reads TGTGCCAGCAGTCGCGGGACCTGGGGAGAAAAACTGTTTTTT.

The gene calls are TRBV20-1 and TRBJ2-1; 9 bases agree with TRBD1. From germline, CDR1 is DFQATT and CDR2 SNEGSKA (reference sequence). The junction had 6 bases not matched to a gene; V was cut back by 0 bases and J by 3 bases. The CDR3 runs 16 residues. The CDR3 DNA reads TGCAGTGCTAGAGATCAGAAGACAGGGGGCTACAATGAGCAGTTCTTC. This sequence encodes CSARDQKTGGYNEQFF.

This clonotype has a handful of counts. This sequence joins TRBV2 and TRBJ2-3; D may correspond to TRBD1 or TRBD2 (5 bases each). This CDR3 contains 14 residues. Germline V gene lookup returns CDR1 SNHLY and CDR2 FYNNEI. The germline V and J ends were trimmed by 7 bases and 7 bases, with 18 bases remaining between them. CDR3 amino acids: CASMGDPLGNTQYF. Written as DNA, the CDR3 is TGTGCCAGCATGGGGGACCCGTTGGGTAATACGCAGTATTTT.

The rearrangement joins TRBV4-2 to TRBJ2-1; 10 bases fit TRBD2. CDR3 length equals 16 residues. Germline V lookup: CDR1 LGHNA, CDR2 YNFKEQ. The V and J ends lost 3 bases and 9 bases, in that order; junction bases with no gene match: 11. The CDR3: CASSHEASGRMGEQFF. In nucleotides, the CDR3 is TGTGCCAGCAGCCATGAAGCTAGCGGGAGAATGGGTGAGCAGTTCTTC.

The chain has TRBV24-1 and TRBJ2-3; possibly TRBD2 for D (5 bases). The germline CDR1 and CDR2 sequences are KGHDR and SFDVKD. Trimming removed 7 bases from V and 8 bases from J, with 21 bases in between. The CDR3 has 15 residues. The CDR3 spells CATSVRGEGLGTQYF. The CDR3 nucleotides are TGTGCCACCAGCGTACGGGGTGAGGGTTTAGGTACGCAGTATTTT.

The chain carries TRBV6-6 and TRBJ2-7, with TRBD1 matching over 8 bases. Germline V gene data show CDR1 as MNHNY and CDR2 as SVGAGI (reference sequence). The junction had 9 bases not matched to a gene; V was cut back by 5 bases and J by 0 bases. CDR3 length: 16 amino acids. Here the CDR3 reads CASSPIWTGSSYEQYF. The CDR3 DNA sequence: TGTGCCAGCAGTCCCATATGGACAGGGAGCTCCTACGAGCAGTACTTC.

The sample holds a few counts of this clonotype. In DNA form, the CDR3 reads TGCAGTGCCCCCTACAGTTCTAATGAAAAACTGTTTTTT. Translation: CSAPYSSNEKLFF. This rearrangement joins TRBV20-1 to TRBJ1-4; D is undetermined. The V end was cut by 6 bases, the J end by 3 bases, with 11 bases between. This CDR3 is built from 13 residues. The germline V gene has CDR1 DFQATT and CDR2 SNEGSKA (reference sequence).

This clonotype was counted a few times. A much larger clone sits a single nucleotide away, making a read error possible. The chain is built from TRBV7-3 and TRBJ2-1, with 7 bases fitting TRBD2. The CDR3 covers 13 residues. Germline trimming cut 5 bases from V and 13 bases from J; bases unmatched to any gene: 11. The germline CDR1 and CDR2 sequences are SGHTA and FQGTGA. CDR3 in amino acids: CASSVGTTVHQFF. The CDR3 nucleotides read TGTGCCAGCAGCGTAGGGACTACCGTTCACCAGTTCTTC.